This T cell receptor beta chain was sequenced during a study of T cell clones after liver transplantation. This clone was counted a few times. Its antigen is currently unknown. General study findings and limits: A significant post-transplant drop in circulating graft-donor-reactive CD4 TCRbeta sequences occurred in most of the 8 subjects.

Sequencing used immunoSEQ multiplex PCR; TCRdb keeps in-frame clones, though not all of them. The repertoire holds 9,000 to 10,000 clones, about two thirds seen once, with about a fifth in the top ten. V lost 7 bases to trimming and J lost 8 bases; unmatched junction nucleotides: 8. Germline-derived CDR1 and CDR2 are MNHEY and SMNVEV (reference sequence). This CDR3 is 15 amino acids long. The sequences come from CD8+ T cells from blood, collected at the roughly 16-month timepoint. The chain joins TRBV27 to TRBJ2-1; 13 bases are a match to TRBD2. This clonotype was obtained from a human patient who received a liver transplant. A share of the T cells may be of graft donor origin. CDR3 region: CASTQTSGGVYEQFF. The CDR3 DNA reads TGTGCCAGCACGCAAACTAGCGGGGGGGTGTATGAGCAGTTCTTC.